Given below is one T cell receptor (beta chain) in context. Sequenced by immunoSEQ multiplex PCR; TCRdb stores in-frame clones only, minus some. The sample consists of 55,000 to 95,000 clones, about 86% of them appearing once. Trimming cost V 5 bases and J 10 bases, with 15 bases left between them. The CDR3 has 14 amino acids. CDR1 is SNHLY and CDR2 is FYNNEI in the germline V gene. These data are taken from a study of OX40 agonist ivuxolimab in advanced cancers. Study overall: Dose-escalation patients suffered from hepatocellular carcinoma, melanoma, renal cell or head and neck cancer. Partial responses were achieved by three patients, one with hepatocellular carcinoma and two with cutaneous melanoma.

The chain recombines TRBV2 with TRBJ1-6; possible D gene TRBD1, 6 bases. Here the sequenced sample was CD4+ or CD8+ T cells sorted from blood, taken in a trial of the OX40 agonist ivuxolimab. This TCR derives from an adult with an advanced solid tumor such as melanoma, head and neck, liver or kidney cancer. The CDR3 DNA is TGTGCCAGCAGTTCGGACAGTGGCAAATCACCCCTCCACTTT. Its translation is CASSSDSGKSPLHF.